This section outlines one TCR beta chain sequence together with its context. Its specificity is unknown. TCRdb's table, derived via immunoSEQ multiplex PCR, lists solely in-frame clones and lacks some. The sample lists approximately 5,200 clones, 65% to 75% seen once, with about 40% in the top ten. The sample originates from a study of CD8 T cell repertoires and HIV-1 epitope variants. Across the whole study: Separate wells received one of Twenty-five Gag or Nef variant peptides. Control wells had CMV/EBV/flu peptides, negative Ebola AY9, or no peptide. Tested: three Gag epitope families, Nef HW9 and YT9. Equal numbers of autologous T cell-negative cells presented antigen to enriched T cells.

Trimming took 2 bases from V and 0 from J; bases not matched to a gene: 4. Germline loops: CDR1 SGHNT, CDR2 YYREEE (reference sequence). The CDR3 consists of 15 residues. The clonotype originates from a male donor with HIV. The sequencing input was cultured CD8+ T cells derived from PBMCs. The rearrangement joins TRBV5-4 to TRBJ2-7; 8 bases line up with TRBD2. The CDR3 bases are TGTGCCAGCAGCTTTAAAGCGGGGGTCTCCTACGAGCAGTACTTC. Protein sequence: CASSFKAGVSYEQYF. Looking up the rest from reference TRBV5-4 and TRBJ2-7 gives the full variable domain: ETGVTQSPTHLIKTRGQQVTLRCSSQSGHNTVSWYQQALGQGPQFIFQYYREEENGRGNFPPRFSGLQFPNYSSELNVNALELDDSALYLCASSFKAGVSYEQYFGPGTRLTVT.